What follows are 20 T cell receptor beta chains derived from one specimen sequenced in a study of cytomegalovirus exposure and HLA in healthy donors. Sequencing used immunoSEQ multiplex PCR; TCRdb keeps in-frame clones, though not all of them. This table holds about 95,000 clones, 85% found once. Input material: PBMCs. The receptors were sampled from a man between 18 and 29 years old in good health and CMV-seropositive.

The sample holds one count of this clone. The CDR3 coding sequence is TGTGCCAGCAGTTTAGAGGGACTAGGTGGGGCCTACGAGCAGTACTTC. This translates into CASSLEGLGGAYEQYF. The chain carries TRBV27 and TRBJ2-7; 8 nucleotides align to TRBD2. This CDR3 is 16 amino acids long. Germline CDR1 MNHEY, CDR2 SMNVEV (reference sequence). The junction had 8 bases not matched to a gene; V was cut back by 2 bases and J by 2 bases.

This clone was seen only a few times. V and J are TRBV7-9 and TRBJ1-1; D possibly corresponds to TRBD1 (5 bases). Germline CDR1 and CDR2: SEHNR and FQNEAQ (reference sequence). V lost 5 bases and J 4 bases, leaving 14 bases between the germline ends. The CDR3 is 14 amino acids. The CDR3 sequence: CASSLTLGGTEAFF. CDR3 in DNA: TGTGCCAGCAGCCTTACCCTGGGGGGCACTGAAGCTTTCTTT.

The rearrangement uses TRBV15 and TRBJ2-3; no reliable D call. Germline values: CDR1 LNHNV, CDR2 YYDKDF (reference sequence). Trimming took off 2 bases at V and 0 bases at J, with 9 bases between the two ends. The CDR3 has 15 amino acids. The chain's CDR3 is CATSRFLDSTDTQYF. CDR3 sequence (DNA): TGTGCCACCAGCAGATTCCTAGACAGCACAGATACGCAGTATTTT.

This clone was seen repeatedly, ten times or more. CDR3 sequence (DNA): TGTGCCTGGAGTGTTGGACTAGTGTACGATGAGCAGTTCTTC. This gives the protein CAWSVGLVYDEQFF. This rearrangement joins TRBV30 to TRBJ2-1, with 7 bases lining up with TRBD2. Germline CDR1 GTSNPN, CDR2 SVGIG (reference sequence). CDR3 length: 14 residues. Trimming at V came to 0 bases and at J to 8 bases, leaving 7 bases not matched to a gene.

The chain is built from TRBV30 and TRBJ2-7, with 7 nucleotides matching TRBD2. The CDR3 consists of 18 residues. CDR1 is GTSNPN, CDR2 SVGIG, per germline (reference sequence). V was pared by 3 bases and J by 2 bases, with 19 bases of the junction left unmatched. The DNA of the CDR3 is TGTGCCTGGAGGGGGGAGGGACTACGATCCAGACCAGCCTACGAGCAGTACTTC. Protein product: CAWRGEGLRSRPAYEQYF.

CDR3: CASSGSDQETQYF. DNA for the CDR3: TGTGCCAGCAGTGGGTCAGACCAAGAGACCCAGTACTTC. The V and J genes are TRBV2 and TRBJ2-5; D call uncertain. The germline V and J ends were trimmed by 4 bases and 0 bases, with 6 bases remaining between them. The CDR3 sequence is 13 residues long. Germline loops: CDR1 SNHLY, CDR2 FYNNEI.

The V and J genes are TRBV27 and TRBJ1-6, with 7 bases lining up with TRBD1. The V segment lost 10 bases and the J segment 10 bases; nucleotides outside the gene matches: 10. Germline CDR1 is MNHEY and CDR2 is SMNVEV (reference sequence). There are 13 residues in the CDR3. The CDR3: CATATGPGSPLHF. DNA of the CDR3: TGTGCCACCGCGACAGGGCCCGGGTCACCCCTCCACTTT.

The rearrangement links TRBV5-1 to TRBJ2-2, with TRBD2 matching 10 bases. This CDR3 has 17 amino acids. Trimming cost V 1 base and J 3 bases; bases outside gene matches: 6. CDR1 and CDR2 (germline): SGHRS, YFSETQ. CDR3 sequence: CASSLPLAGVDTGELFF. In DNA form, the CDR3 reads TGCGCCAGCAGCTTGCCTCTAGCGGGAGTGGACACCGGGGAGCTGTTTTTT.

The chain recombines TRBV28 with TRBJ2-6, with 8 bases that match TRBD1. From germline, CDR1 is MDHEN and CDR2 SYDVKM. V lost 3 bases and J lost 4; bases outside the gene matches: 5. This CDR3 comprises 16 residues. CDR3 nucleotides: TGTGCCAGCAGTTTTTACAGGGGGGCCGGGGCCAACGTCCTGACTTTC. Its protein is CASSFYRGAGANVLTF.

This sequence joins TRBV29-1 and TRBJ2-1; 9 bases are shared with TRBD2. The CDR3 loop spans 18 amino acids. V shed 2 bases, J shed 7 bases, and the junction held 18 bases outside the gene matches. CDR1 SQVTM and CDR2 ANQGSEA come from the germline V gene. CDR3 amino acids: CSVEILTWREGLGNEQFF. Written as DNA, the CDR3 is TGCAGCGTTGAAATACTTACCTGGCGGGAGGGACTGGGGAATGAGCAGTTCTTC.

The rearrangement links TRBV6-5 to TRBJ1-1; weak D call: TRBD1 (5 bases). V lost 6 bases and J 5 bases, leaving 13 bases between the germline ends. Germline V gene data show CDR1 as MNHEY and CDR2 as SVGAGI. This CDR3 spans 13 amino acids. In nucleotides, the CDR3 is TGTGCCAGCAGACGACAGAGAGATACTGAAGCTTTCTTT. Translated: CASRRQRDTEAFF.

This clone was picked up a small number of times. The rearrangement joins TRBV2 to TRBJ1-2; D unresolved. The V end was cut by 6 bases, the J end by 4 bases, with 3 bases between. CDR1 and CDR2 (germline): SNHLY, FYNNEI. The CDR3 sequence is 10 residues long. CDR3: CASRAYGYTF. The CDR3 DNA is TGTGCCAGCAGGGCCTATGGCTACACCTTC.

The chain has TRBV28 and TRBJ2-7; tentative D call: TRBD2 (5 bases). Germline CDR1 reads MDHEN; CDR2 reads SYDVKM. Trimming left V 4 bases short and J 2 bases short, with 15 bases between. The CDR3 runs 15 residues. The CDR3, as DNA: TGTGCCAGCAGTTCCCCGCCAGCGGCCCCCTACGAGCAGTACGTC. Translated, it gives CASSSPPAAPYEQYV.

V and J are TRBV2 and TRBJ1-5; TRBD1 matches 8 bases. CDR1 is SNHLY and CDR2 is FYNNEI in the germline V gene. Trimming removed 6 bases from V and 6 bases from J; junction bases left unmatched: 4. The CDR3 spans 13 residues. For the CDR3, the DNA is TGTGCCAGCAGGGCAGGGGGCGTTCAGCCCCAGCATTTT. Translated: CASRAGGVQPQHF.

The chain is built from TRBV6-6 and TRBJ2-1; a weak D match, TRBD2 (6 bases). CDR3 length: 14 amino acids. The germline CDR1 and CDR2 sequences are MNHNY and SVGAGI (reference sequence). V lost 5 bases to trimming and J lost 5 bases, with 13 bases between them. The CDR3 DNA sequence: TGTGCCAGCAGTGAGATCGGGAGAGACAATGAGCAGTTCTTC. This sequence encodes CASSEIGRDNEQFF.

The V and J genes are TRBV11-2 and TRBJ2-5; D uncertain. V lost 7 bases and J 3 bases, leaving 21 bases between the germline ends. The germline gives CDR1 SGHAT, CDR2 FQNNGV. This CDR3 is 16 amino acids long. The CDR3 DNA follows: TGTGCCAGCAACTACCCCAGACCCGACCAAGAAGAGACCCAGTACTTC. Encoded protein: CASNYPRPDQEETQYF.

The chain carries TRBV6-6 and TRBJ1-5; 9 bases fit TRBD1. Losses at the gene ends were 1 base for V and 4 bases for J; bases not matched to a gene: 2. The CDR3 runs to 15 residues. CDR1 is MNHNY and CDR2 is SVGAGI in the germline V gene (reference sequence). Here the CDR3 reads CASSYLGQGNQPQHF. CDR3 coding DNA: TGTGCCAGCAGTTACTTAGGACAGGGGAATCAGCCCCAGCATTTT.

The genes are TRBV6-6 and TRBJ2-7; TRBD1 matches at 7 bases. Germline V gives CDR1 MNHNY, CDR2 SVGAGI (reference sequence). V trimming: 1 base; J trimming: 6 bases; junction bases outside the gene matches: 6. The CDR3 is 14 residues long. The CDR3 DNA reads TGTGCCAGCAGTTACTTACAGGGGTTGGGCGAGCAGTACTTC. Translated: CASSYLQGLGEQYF.

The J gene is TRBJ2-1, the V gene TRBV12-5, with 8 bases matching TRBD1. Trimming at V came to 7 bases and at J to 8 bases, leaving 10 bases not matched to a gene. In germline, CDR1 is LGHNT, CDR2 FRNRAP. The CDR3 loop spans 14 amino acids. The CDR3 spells CASEEGGRGHEQFF. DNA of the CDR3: TGTGCTAGTGAGGAAGGGGGCAGGGGGCATGAGCAGTTCTTC.

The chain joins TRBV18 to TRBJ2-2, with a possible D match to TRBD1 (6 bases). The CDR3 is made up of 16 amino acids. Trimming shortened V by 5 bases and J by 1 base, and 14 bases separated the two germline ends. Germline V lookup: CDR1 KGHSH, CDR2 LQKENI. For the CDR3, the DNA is TGTGCCAGCTCAATTCGACAGGATAGGAACACCGGGGAGCTGTTTTTT. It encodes CASSIRQDRNTGELFF. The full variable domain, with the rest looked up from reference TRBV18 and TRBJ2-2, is NAGVMQNPRHLVRRRGQEARLRCSPMKGHSHVYWYRQLPEEGLKFMVYLQKENIIDESGMPKERFSAEFPKEGPSILRIQQVVRGDSAAYFCASSIRQDRNTGELFFGEGSRLTVL.